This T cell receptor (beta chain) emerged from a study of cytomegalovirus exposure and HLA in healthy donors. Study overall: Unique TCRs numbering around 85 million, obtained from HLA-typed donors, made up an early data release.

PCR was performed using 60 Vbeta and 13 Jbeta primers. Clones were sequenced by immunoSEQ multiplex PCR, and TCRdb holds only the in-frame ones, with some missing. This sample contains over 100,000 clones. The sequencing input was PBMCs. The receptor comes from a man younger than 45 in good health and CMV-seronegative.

CDR3 in DNA: TGCGCCAGCGGCACTTACAGGGAAAAGGGCACTGAAGCTTTCTTT. The encoded protein is CASGTYREKGTEAFF. The chain has TRBV5-1 and TRBJ1-1; D is possibly TRBD1 (6 bases). Germline loops: CDR1 SGHRS, CDR2 YFSETQ. This CDR3 has 15 residues. Trimming stripped 7 bases from V and 4 bases from J, with 20 bases between.